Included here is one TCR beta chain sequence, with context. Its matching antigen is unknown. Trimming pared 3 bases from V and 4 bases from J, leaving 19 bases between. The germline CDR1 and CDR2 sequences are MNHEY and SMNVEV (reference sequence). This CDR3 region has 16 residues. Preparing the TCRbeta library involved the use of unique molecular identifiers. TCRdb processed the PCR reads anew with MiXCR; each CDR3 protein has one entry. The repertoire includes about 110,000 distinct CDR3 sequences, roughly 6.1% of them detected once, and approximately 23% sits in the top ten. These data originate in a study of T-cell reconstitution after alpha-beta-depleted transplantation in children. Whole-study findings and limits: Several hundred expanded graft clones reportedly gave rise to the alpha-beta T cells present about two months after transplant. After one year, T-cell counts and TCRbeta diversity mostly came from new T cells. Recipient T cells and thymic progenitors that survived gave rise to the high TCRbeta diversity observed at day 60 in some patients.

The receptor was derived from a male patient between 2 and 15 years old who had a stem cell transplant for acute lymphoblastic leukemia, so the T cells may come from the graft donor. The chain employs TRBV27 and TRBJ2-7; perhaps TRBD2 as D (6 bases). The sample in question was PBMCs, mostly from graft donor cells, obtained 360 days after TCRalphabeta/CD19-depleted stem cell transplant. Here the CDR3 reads CASSLDGTLPLYEQYF. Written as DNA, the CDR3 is TGTGCCAGCAGTTTGGACGGGACTCTTCCCCTTTACGAGCAGTACTTC.